This record concerns one TCR beta chain sequence. Its target is unknown. The data stem from a study of T cell responses to AZD1222 COVID-19 vaccine. Per germline, CDR1 SNHLY and CDR2 FYNNEI. The CDR3 totals 14 residues. V shed 4 bases, J shed 1 base, and the junction held 1 base outside the gene matches. Study-wide findings and caveats: Sampled repertoires all dated from after the peak T cell response.

Sequencing was performed with immunoSEQ multiplex PCR; in TCRdb, only in-frame clones are kept and a portion is missing. The sample lists 150,000 to 200,000 clones; roughly 89% were seen once. The gene calls are TRBV2 and TRBJ1-1, with TRBD1 matching over 9 bases. This sequence originates from an adult in good health. Here the sequenced sample was peripheral blood, taken on day 0 of AZD1222 vaccination. The CDR3 reads CASSVGQGNTEAFF. In DNA form, the CDR3 reads TGTGCCAGCAGTGTGGGACAGGGGAACACTGAAGCTTTCTTT.